Listed here is a single TCR beta chain. These data belong to a study of blood T cell repertoires in COVID-19. Under the authors' procedure: Amplification of reference gene primers was used by the study to estimate nucleated cell counts. Sequencing was performed with immunoSEQ multiplex PCR; in TCRdb, only in-frame clones are kept and a portion is missing. That table gives V, J and clone size, and the DNA gave D and trimming. Found here are about 87,000 clones, approximately 89% of them singletons; the top ten hold 7.4%. Deletions cut 4 bases from V and 3 bases from J, with 13 bases between. CDR3 length: 14 amino acids. Germline lookup yields CDR1 SGHDT and CDR2 YYEEEE.

The chain is built from TRBV5-6 and TRBJ1-2; tentatively, D is TRBD1 (5 bases). This sequence was found in a human donor with acute or convalescent COVID-19. The donor label of this sample is uncertain. The sequenced sample was peripheral blood. This CDR3 reads CASSPTGTYYGYTF. The CDR3 DNA follows: TGTGCCAGCAGCCCGACCGGGACTTACTATGGCTACACCTTC.